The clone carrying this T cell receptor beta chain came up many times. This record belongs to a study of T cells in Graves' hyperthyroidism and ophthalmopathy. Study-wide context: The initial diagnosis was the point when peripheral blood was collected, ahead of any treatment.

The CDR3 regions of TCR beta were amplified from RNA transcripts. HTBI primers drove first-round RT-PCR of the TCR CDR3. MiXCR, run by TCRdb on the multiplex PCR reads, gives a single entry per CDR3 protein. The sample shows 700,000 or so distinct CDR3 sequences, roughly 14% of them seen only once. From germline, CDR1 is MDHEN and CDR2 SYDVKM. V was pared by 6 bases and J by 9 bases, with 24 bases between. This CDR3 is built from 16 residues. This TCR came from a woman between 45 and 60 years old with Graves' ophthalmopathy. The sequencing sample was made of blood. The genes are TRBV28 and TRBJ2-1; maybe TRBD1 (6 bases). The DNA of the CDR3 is TGTGCCAGCAGAGACCTGGTGGGGGCGTCTCGTATTGAGCAGTTCTTC. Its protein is CASRDLVGASRIEQFF.